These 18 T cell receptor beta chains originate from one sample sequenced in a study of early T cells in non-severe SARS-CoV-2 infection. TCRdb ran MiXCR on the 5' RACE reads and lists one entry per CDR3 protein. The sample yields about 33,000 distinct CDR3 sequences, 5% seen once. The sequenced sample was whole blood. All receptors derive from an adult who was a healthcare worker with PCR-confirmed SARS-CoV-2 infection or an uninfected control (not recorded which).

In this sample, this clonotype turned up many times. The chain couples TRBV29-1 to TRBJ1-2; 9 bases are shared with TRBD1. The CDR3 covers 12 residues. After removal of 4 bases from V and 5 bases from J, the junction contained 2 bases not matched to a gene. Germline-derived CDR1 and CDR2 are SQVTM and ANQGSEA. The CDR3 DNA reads TGCAGCGTTGTGACAGGGGGGTATGGCTACACCTTC. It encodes CSVVTGGYGYTF.

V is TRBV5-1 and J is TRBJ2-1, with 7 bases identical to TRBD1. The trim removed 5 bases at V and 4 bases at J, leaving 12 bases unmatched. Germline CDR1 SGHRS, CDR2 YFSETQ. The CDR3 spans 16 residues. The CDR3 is CASRDPDGQVYNEQFF. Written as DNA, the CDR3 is TGCGCCAGCAGGGACCCTGACGGACAGGTATACAATGAGCAGTTCTTC.

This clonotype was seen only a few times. DNA of the CDR3: TGTGCCAGTAGACAGGCTGTCGGGAGTTCCGGAAACACCATATATTTT. Its protein is CASRQAVGSSGNTIYF. J is TRBJ1-3 and V is TRBV19; a weak D match, TRBD1 (5 bases). Germline CDR1 reads LNHDA; CDR2 reads SQIVND (reference sequence). V was clipped by 6 bases and J by 4 bases, with 19 bases between them. The CDR3 has 16 amino acids.

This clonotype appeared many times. The CDR3 sequence: CASSLQGAENTIYF. The CDR3 DNA reads as TGTGCCAGCAGCCTACAGGGGGCTGAAAACACCATATATTTT. V usage is TRBV5-6 and J usage is TRBJ1-3; TRBD1 matches at 9 bases. Trimming removed 4 bases from V and 6 bases from J; junction bases left unmatched: 5. The CDR3 covers 14 residues. In germline, CDR1 is SGHDT, CDR2 YYEEEE.

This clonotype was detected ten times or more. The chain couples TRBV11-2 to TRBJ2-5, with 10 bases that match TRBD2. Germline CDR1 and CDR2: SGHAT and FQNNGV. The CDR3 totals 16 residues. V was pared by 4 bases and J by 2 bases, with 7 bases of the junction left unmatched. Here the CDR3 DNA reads TGTGCCAGCAGCTCAAAGGGACTAGCGAAACAAGAGACCCAGTACTTC. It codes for CASSSKGLAKQETQYF.

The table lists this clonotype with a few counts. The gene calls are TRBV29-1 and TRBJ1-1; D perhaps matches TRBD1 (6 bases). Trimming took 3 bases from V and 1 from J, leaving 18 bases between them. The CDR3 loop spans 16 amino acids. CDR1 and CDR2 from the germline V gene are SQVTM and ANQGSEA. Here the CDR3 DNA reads TGCAGCGTTGATCAAAAGATGACAGGCTGGAACACTGAAGCTTTCTTT. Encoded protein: CSVDQKMTGWNTEAFF.

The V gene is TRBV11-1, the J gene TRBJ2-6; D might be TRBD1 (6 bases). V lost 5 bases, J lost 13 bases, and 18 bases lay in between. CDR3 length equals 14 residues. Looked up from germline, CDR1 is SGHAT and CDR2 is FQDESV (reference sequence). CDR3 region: CASSRDPGQGVLTF. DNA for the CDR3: TGTGCCAGCAGCCGAGACCCGGGACAAGGGGTCCTGACTTTC.

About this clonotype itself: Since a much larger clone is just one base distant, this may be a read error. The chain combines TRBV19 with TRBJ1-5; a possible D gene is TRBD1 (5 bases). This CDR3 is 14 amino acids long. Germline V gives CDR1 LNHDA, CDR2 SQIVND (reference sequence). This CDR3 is CASTPSQGGQPRHF. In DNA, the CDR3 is TGTGCCAGTACCCCTAGCCAGGGAGGTCAGCCCCGGCATTTT.

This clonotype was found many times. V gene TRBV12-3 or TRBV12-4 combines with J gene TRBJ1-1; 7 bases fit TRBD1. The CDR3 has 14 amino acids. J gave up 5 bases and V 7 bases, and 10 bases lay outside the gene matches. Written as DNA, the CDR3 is TGTGCCAGCACCCTTGCGGCCAGGGGGACTGAAGCTTTCTTT. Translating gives CASTLAARGTEAFF.

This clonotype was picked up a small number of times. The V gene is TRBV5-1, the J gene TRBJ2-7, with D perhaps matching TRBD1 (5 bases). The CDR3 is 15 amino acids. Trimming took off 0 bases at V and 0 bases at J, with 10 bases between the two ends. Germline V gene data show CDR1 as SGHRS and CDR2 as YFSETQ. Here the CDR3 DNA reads TGCGCCAGCAGCTTGGTGGGCAGGGACTCCTACGAGCAGTACTTC. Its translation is CASSLVGRDSYEQYF.

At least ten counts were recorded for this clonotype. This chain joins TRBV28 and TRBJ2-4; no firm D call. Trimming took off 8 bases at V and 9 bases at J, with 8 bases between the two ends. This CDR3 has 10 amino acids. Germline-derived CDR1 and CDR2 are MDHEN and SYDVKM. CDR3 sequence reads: CASGMGIQYF. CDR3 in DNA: TGTGCCAGCGGAATGGGCATTCAGTACTTC.

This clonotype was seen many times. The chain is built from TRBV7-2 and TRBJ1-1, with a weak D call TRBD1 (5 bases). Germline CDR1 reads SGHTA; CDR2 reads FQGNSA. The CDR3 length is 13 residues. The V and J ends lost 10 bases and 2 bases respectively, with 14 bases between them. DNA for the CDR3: TGTGCCATCACGGGGCTTTTAAACACTGAAGCTTTCTTT. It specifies CAITGLLNTEAFF.

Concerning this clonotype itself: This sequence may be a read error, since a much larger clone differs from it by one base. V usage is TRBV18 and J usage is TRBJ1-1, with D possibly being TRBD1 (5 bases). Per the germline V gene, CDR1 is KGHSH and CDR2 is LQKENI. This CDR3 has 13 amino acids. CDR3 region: CASSQGKDTEAYF. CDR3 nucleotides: TGTGCCAGCTCACAAGGGAAGGACACTGAAGCTTACTTT.

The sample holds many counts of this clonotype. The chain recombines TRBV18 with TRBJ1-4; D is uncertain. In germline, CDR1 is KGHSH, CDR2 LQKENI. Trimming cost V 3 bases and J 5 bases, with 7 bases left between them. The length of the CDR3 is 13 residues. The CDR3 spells CASSPEENEKLFF. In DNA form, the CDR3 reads TGTGCCAGCTCACCGGAGGAGAATGAAAAACTGTTTTTT.

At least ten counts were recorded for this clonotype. The CDR3 reads CASSVGRAIYEQYF. CDR3 coding DNA: TGTGCCAGCAGTGTGGGGCGGGCGATCTACGAGCAGTACTTC. The chain recombines TRBV2 with TRBJ2-7, with D possibly called TRBD1 or TRBD2 (5 bases each). The CDR3 consists of 14 residues. Between the trimmed V and J ends, which lost 4 bases and 3 bases, there was a span of 13 bases. CDR1 is SNHLY and CDR2 is FYNNEI in the germline V gene.

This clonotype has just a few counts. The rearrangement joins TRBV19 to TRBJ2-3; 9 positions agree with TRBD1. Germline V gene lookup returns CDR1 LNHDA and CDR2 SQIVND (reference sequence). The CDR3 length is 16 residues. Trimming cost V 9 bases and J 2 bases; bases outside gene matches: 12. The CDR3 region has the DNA TGTGCCAGCTCCCCACTCCGGGACAGGGCCACAGATACGCAGTATTTT. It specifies CASSPLRDRATDTQYF.

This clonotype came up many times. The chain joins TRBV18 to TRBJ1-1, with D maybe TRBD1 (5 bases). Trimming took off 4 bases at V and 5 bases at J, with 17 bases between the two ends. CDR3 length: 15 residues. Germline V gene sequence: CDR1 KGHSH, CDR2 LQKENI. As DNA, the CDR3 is TGTGCCAGCTCACTCAGGGAAGTAGTGCAGACTGAAGCTTTCTTT. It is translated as CASSLREVVQTEAFF.

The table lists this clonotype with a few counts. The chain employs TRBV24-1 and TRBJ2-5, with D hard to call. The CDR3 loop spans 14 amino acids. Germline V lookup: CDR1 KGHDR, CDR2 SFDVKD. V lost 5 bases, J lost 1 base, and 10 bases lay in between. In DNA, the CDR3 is TGTGCCACCAGTGGTCAGGCAGTCCAAGAGACCCAGTACTTC. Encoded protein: CATSGQAVQETQYF.